This section outlines one T cell receptor (beta chain) sequence together with its context. Using immunoSEQ multiplex PCR, the repertoire was profiled, and TCRdb retains in-frame clones only, with some absent. The sample carries roughly 400,000 clones, more than 80% recorded once. The data are from a study of control samples from healthy donors and cancer patients. The CDR3 runs 13 residues. Germline V CDR1 and CDR2: LGHNA, YSLEER. Trimming took off 4 bases at V and 6 bases at J, with 11 bases between the two ends. This TCR derives from a man aged 35 to 55 with head and neck cancer. Sequencing input: PBMCs. V and J are TRBV4-3 and TRBJ2-3; D ambiguous. The DNA of the CDR3 is TGCGCCAGCAGCCTAAATCCCTCGGATACGCAGTATTTT. Amino acid sequence: CASSLNPSDTQYF.